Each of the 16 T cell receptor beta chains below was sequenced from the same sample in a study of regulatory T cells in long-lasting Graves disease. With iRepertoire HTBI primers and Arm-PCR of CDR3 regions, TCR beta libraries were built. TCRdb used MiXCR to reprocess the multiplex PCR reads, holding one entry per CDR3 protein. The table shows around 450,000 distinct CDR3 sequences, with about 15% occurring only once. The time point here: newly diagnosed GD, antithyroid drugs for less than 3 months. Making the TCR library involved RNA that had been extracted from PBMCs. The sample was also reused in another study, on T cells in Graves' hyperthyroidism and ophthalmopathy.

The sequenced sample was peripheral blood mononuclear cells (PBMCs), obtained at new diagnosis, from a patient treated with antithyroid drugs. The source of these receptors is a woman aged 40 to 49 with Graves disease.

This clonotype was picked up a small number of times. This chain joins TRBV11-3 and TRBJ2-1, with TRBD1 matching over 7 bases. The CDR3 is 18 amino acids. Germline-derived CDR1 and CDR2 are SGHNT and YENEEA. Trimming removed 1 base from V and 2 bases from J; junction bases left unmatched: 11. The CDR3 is CASSLGVLGTVTYNEQFF. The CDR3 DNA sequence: TGTGCCAGCAGCTTAGGGGTGCTGGGGACAGTGACCTACAATGAGCAGTTCTTC.

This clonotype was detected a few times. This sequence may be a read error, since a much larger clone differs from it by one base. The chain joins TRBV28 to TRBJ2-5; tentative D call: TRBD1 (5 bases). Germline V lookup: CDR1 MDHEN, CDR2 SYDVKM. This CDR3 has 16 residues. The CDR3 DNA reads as TGTGCCAGCAGTTCCAACAGGCGGACGGATCGAGAGACCCAGCACTTC. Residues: CASSSNRRTDRETQHF.

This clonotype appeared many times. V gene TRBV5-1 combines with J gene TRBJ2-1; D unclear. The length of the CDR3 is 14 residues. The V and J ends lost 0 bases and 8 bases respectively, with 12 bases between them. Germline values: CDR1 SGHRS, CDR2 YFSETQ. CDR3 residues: CASSLVGSGHEQFF. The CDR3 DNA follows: TGCGCCAGCAGCTTGGTGGGGTCGGGCCATGAGCAGTTCTTC. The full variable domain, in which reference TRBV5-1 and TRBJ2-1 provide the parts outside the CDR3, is KAGVTQTPRYLIKTRGQQVTLSCSPISGHRSVSWYQQTPGQGLQFLFEYFSETQRNKGNFPGRFSGRQFSNSRSEMNVSTLELGDSALYLCASSLVGSGHEQFFGPGTRLTVL.

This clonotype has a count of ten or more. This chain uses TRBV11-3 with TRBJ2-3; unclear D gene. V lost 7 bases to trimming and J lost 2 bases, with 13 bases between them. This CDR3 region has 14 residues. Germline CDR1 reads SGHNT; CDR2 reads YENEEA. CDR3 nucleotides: TGTGCCAGCAACCCGTGGCCGGACACAGATACGCAGTATTTT. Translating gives CASNPWPDTDTQYF.

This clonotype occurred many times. CDR3 bases: TGTGCCAGCACCCCCCTAAAGCCGAGCTCCTACGAGCAGTACTTC. This sequence encodes CASTPLKPSSYEQYF. This chain uses TRBV2 with TRBJ2-7; the D is unclear. There are 15 residues in the CDR3. CDR1 SNHLY and CDR2 FYNNEI come from the germline V gene. The V and J ends lost 7 bases and 0 bases respectively, with 16 bases between them.

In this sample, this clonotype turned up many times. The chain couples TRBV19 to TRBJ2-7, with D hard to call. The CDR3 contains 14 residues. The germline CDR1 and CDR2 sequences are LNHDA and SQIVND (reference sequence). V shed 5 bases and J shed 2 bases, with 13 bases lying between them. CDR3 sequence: CASSHGSAPYEQYF. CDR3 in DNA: TGTGCCAGTAGTCATGGCAGTGCCCCCTACGAGCAGTACTTC.

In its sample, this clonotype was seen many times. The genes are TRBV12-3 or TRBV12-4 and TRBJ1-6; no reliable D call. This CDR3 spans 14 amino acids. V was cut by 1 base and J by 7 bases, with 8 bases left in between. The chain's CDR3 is CASSLGQLNSPLHF. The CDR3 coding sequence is TGTGCCAGCAGTTTAGGCCAGCTCAATTCACCCCTCCACTTT.

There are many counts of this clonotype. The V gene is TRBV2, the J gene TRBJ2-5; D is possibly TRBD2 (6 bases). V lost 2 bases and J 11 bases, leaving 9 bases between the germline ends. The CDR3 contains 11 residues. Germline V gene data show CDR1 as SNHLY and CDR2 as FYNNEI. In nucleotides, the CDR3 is TGTGCCAGCAGTGAATGGAGGGGACAGTACTTC. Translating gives CASSEWRGQYF.

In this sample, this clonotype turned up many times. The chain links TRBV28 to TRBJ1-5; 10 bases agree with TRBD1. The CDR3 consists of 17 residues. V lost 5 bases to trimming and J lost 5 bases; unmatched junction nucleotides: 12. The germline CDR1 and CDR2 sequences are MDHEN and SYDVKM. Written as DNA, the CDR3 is TGTGCCAGCAGTGCCCAGTTGGGACAGGGGTTCGATCAGCCCCAGCATTTT. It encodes CASSAQLGQGFDQPQHF.

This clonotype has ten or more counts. CDR3 DNA: TGTGCCATCAGTGATTACGGGAGCTCCTACAATGAGCAGTTCTTC. Its protein product is CAISDYGSSYNEQFF. The V and J genes are TRBV10-3 and TRBJ2-1; maybe TRBD2 (6 bases). The length of the CDR3 is 15 residues. V was trimmed by 3 bases and J by 0 bases, leaving 9 bases between them. The germline V gene encodes CDR1 ENHRY and CDR2 SYGVKD.

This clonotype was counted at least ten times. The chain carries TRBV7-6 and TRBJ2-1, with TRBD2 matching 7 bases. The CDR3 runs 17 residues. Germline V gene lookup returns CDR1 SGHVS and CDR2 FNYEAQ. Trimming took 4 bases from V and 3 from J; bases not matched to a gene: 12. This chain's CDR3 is CASSSRSGRDLYNEQFF. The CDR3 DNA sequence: TGTGCCAGCAGCTCTAGGTCGGGGAGGGACCTCTACAATGAGCAGTTCTTC.

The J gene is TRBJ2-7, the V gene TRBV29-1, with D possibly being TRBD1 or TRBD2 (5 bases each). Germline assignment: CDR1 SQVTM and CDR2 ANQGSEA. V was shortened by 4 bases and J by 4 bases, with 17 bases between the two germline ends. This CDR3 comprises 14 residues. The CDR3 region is CSVAGTSTQYEQYF. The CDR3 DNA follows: TGCAGCGTTGCCGGGACCTCCACCCAGTACGAGCAGTACTTC.

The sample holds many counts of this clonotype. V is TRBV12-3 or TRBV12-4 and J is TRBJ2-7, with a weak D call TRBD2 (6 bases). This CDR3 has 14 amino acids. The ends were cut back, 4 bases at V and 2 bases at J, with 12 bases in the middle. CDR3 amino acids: CASSSSGTPYEQYF. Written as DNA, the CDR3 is TGTGCCAGCAGTTCCTCTGGGACTCCCTACGAGCAGTACTTC.

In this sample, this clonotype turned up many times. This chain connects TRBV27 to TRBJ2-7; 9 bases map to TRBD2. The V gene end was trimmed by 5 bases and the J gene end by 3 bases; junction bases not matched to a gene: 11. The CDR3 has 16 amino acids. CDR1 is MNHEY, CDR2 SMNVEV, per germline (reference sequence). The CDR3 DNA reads TGTGCCAGCAGTGGCCCCCGGGTTAGCGGGAGCTACGAGCAGTACTTC. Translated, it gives CASSGPRVSGSYEQYF.

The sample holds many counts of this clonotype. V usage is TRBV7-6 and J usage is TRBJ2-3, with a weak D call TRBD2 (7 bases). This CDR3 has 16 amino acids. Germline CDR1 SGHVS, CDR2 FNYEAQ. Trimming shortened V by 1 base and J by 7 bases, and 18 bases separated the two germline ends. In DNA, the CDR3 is TGTGCCAGCAGCTTAGGCCCGCGGGGGCGGGGCCATACGCAGTATTTT. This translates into CASSLGPRGRGHTQYF.

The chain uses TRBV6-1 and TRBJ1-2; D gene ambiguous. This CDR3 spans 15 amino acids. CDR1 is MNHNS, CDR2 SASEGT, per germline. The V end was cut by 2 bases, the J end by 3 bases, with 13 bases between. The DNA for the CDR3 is TGTGCCAGCAGTGAAAGGGCTTGGAGGCACTATGGCTACACCTTC. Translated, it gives CASSERAWRHYGYTF.